This note documents a single T cell receptor (beta chain) sequence. Which antigen it targets is not known. Base qualities are not provided; no much larger clone lies one nucleotide away. The CDR3 regions of human TCRbeta chains were analyzed by immunosequencing. The study's processing was this. Repertoire TCRs were checked for matches against a reference library of SARS-CoV-2-specific TCRs that had been generated using the MIRA antigen-specificity platform. Breadth was defined as the fraction of unique TCRs that were SARS-CoV-2-associated. Depth was defined as the fraction of total T cells that were SARS-CoV-2-associated. Using the MIRA data, each spike-specific TCR was mapped to the spike region that the TCR reacts to and placed in a CD4 or CD8 class. Log10-transformed breadth and depth values were compared by one-way ANOVA with Sidak's multiple comparisons tests. In its TCRdb copy, this immuneACCESS table keeps in-frame sequences only and misses some clones. Where compared with another copy, unresolved V genes explain less than half of these, and the others have no known cause. For V, J and clone size, that table is used; D and trimming come from the DNA. The sample profile shows approximately 140,000 clones; 92% of them were found once. The top ten constitute 3% to 3.5% of the sample.

The time point label corresponds to: baseline before first vaccination. Vaccinee samples came from UK trials COV001 and COV002, including a single-blind randomized controlled phase 2/3 trial of AZD1222 (ChAdOx1 nCoV-19) in healthy adults. For TCRbeta chain sequencing, PBMC samples from trial participants were taken at day 0 and at day 28 after the second dose. The trim is 3 bases for V and 1 base for J, with a gap of 9 bases between the germline ends. Based on the germline V gene, the CDR1 and CDR2 sequences are MGHRA and YSYEKL. The CDR3 covers 14 residues, taking in both the cysteine and the phenylalanine. Here the CDR3 DNA is all that survives: 42 bases in frame from base 1. The data were taken from a study of T cell responses to AZD1222 COVID-19 vaccine (dated by TCRdb to the early 2020s). For context, the study as a whole: Because spike-specific TCR depth and breadth did not differ between the two schedules, AZD1222 recipients who got a second dose at roughly 4 weeks were pooled with those who got a second dose at roughly 12 weeks. TCR sequencing covered more than 230 trial participants: about 210 given two doses of AZD1222 and 26 given two doses of MenACWY control vaccine. Enrollment into the trials was organized by age into subgroups of 18-55, 56-69 and 70-plus years, and those subgroups contained about 160, 30 and 59 TCR-sequenced participants, respectively. Study-wide conclusions, independent of this receptor: Conclusions about previously exposed vaccinees were limited because only five to seven AZD1222 recipients were SARS-CoV-2 seropositive at baseline. Because no day 14 peak-response samples were available, the repertoires could be characterized only after the peak T cell response. Participants were mostly white British and included more females than males, and it was suggested by the authors that clonal diversity may have been underestimated. Epitopes outside the regions mutated in the B.1.351 and B.1.1.7 variants were reportedly recognized by nearly half of the unique spike-specific TCRs. The vaccine-associated CD4 TCRs covered the entire spike protein, and the dominant responses fell in regions 160-218 and 743-854. Spike-specific TCR breadth and depth rose significantly after two AZD1222 doses compared with day 0 and with MenACWY recipients. The 56-69-year group was small, and its depth increase did not reach significance, likely because of low power.

Sequencing was performed on peripheral blood, taken on day 0 of AZD1222 vaccination. The source of this sequence is an adult in good health. The chain is encoded by TRBV4-1 joined to TRBJ1-1, with no confidently assigned D gene. The CDR3 loop reads CASSHARSNTEAFF. The bases read TGCGCCAGCAGCCACGCGAGATCGAACACTGAAGCTTTCTTT.